This T cell receptor beta chain comes out of a study of a mutant IDH1 vaccine in newly diagnosed glioma. Time point described: week 35, safety follow-up. The content of each vaccine dose was 300 ug of mutant IDH1 20-mer peptide, and topical imiquimod accompanied it. Eight vaccine doses were administered to patients at weeks 1, 3, 5, 7, 11, 15, 19 and 23. Trimming stripped 2 bases from V and 1 base from J, with 11 bases between. Germline V gene data show CDR1 as LGHNA and CDR2 as YNFKEQ. CDR3 length: 15 amino acids. This clone was counted only a few times. Its antigen is currently unknown. TCRdb's table, derived via immunoSEQ multiplex PCR, lists solely in-frame clones and lacks some. The sample consists of 25,000 to 40,000 clones, roughly 79% of them appearing once.

The sample in question was PBMCs, obtained from a glioma patient whose treatment included an IDH1 peptide vaccine. This TCR was sampled from a woman aged 30 to 39 with glioma. Some clones in this sample may be carry-over from other donors' samples. This chain uses TRBV4-2 with TRBJ1-1; D gene uncertain. The CDR3 sequence: CASSQPRERNTEAFF. The CDR3 region has the DNA TGTGCCAGCAGCCAACCCCGGGAGCGGAACACTGAAGCTTTCTTT.